This TCR beta chain was found in a study of CXCR3-negative and CXCR3-positive naive CD8 T cells. Study information: Collectively, the libraries yielded approximately 140 million TRB reads in total, at about 1.5 +/- 0.3 million per library.

Study-wide points: In naive cells, CXCR3-negative and CXCR3-positive subsets had similar TRBV-TRBJ usage; memory cells differed. Relative to CXCR3-negative naive cells, CXCR3-positive naive cells had more hydrophobic TRB CDR3s.

The method, 5' RACE with UMI labels, was used to prepare the TRB cDNA libraries. TCRdb reprocessed the 5' RACE reads, with one entry per CDR3 protein and no DNA. The sample totals about 98,000 distinct CDR3 sequences; its top ten clones hold 0.9% to 1.2%. With respect to this clonotype: Antigen: not known.

Naive CD8+ T lymphocytes were specified as CD45RO-CCR7+CD27+CD95-. CDR1 and CDR2 (germline): LNHNV, YYDKDF (reference sequence). CDR3 length: 14 residues. The chain combines TRBV15 with TRBJ1-5; TCRdb selects TRBD1, and the lack of DNA leaves this call unchecked. The sequencing input was naive CXCR3+ CD8+ T cells from blood. Subset meaning: CD45RO-CCR7+CD27+CD95- naive CD8+ T cells expressing CXCR3 (TNR3+). This receptor was identified in a human donor in good health. Some clones in this sample may be carry-over from other donors' samples. CDR3 protein: CATSRGTVWQPQHF.